The following is a TCR beta chain sequence with its context. The CDR3 contains 15 residues. Germline CDR1 MNHEY, CDR2 SVGEGT. Trimming at V came to 6 bases and at J to 3 bases, leaving 9 bases not matched to a gene. The data stem from a study of blood T cell repertoires in COVID-19. Only in-frame clones appear in the TCRdb table, and some are missing; sequencing was by immunoSEQ multiplex PCR. The data contain 30,000 to 35,000 clones, roughly 80% of them singletons. The specimen was peripheral blood. This sequence joins TRBV6-2 or TRBV6-3 and TRBJ2-7; the match to TRBD1 covers 9 bases. The clonotype comes from a man aged 80 or over with active or convalescent COVID-19. The DNA for the CDR3 is TGTGCCAGCAGCCAGGGACAGGGCTTCCTCTACGAGCAGTACTTC. Protein: CASSQGQGFLYEQYF.